This T cell receptor beta chain was profiled in a study of T cells after yellow fever vaccination. Background on the study: Preparation of fractions with low cell numbers was performed using SMART-Seq v4 Ultra Low Input.

Germline CDR1 reads SGHTA; CDR2 reads FQGNSA. Trimming left V 5 bases short and J 0 bases short, with 14 bases between. The CDR3 is 17 residues long. This clonotype was detected a few times. Antigen: not known. Study conclusions and caveats: One caveat is that FACS-sorted repertoires could contain abundant clonotypes contaminating from the bulk population.

MiXCR, applied by TCRdb to the 5' RACE reads, yields one record per CDR3 protein. The sample yields a few hundred thousand distinct CDR3 sequences, around 9.3% seen once. The clonotype comes from a man aged 18-30 years who received the YFV17D yellow fever vaccine. The chain has TRBV7-2 and TRBJ2-6; D assignment may be TRBD1 or TRBD2 (7 bases each). The material sequenced was CD4+ T cells sorted from PBMCs, taken 5 days after the yellow fever booster vaccination. In nucleotides, the CDR3 is TGTGCCAGCAGCCCCAGGGGGGGCTACTCTGGGGCCAACGTCCTGACTTTC. It yields the protein CASSPRGGYSGANVLTF. The full variable domain, completed using reference TRBV7-2 and TRBJ2-6, is GAGVSQSPSNKVTEKGKDVELRCDPISGHTALYWYRQSLGQGLEFLIYFQGNSAPDKSGLPSDRFSAERTGGSVSTLTIQRTQQEDSAVYLCASSPRGGYSGANVLTFGAGSRLTVL.